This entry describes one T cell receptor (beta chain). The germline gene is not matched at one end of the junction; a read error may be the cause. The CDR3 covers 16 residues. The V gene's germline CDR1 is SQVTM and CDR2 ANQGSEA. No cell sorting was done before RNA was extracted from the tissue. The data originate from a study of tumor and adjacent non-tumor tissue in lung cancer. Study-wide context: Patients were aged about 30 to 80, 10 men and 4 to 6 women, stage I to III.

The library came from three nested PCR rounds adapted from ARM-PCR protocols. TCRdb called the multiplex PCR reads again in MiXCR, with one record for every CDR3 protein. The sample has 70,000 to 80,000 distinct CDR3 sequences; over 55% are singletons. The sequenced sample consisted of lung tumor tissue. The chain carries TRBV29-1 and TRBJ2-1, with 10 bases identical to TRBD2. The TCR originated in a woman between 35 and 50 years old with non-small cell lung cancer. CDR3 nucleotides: TGCAGCGCTGAAGCAATGTCCAGCGGGAGGGGGGGTGAGCAGTTCTTC. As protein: CSAEAMSSGRGGEQFF.